Detailed here is one T cell receptor beta chain. The antigen remains unidentified. Built from TCR beta cDNA, the libraries had unique molecular identifiers in them. Via MiXCR, TCRdb re-called the PCR reads, giving one row per CDR3 protein. The repertoire holds 450,000 or so distinct CDR3 sequences, with around 40% as singletons. This sample was taken from a study of post-analysis software for immune sequencing data. Study-level findings and limits: In patients, TRBV5-6, TRBV5-1 and TRBV20-1 belonged to roughly 5 TRBV segments found more frequently than in controls.

The germline CDR1 and CDR2 sequences are SNHLY and FYNNEI. The CDR3 is made up of 16 amino acids. Trimming removed 7 bases from V and 0 bases from J, with 18 bases in between. This TCR came from a girl aged 10 to 17 with multiple sclerosis. V usage is TRBV2 and J usage is TRBJ1-2, with no clear D. Sequencing used blood. CDR3 nucleotides: TGTGCCAGCACGGATCGGGCGGGTTTTGCTAACTATGGCTACACCTTC. Translation: CASTDRAGFANYGYTF.